Below, 15 T cell receptor beta chains from the same sample are listed, as sequenced in a study of identifying expanded T cells in peripheral blood. Generated by immunoSEQ multiplex PCR, the TCRdb table keeps only in-frame clones and is missing some. The sample contains about 94,000 clones, roughly 88% of which appear only once. The sample taken for sequencing was blood. These receptor sequences come from a person between 18 and 70 years old in good health.

V and J are TRBV5-4 and TRBJ2-1, with D tentatively TRBD1 (5 bases). Between the trimmed V and J ends, which lost 4 bases and 10 bases, there was a span of 12 bases. This CDR3 has 12 amino acids. Germline-derived CDR1 and CDR2 are SGHNT and YYREEE (reference sequence). CDR3 sequence (DNA): TGTGCCAGCAGCGCTGACAGACGCGAGCAGTTCTTC. This codes for CASSADRREQFF.

The genes are TRBV9 and TRBJ1-1; 9 bases align to TRBD1. V was clipped by 3 bases and J by 1 base; unmatched bases: 13. This CDR3 has 18 residues. Germline CDR1 SGDLS, CDR2 YYNGEE. CDR3 DNA: TGTGCCAGCAGCGCACCCCCGACCCCGGGACAGGGGAACACTGAAGCTTTCTTT. Its protein product is CASSAPPTPGQGNTEAFF.

The chain uses TRBV27 and TRBJ2-3, with 9 bases aligning to TRBD1. Unmatched junction bases numbered 7, after V lost 5 bases and J lost 1 base. Germline loops: CDR1 MNHEY, CDR2 SMNVEV (reference sequence). This CDR3 has 16 residues. As DNA, the CDR3 is TGTGCCAGCAGTCCTTGGACAGGGGCGGGCACAGATACGCAGTATTTT. Encoded protein: CASSPWTGAGTDTQYF.

The V call is TRBV13, the J call TRBJ2-2; no firm D call. V was clipped by 4 bases and J by 7 bases, with 10 bases between them. The CDR3 contains 13 residues. Germline CDR1 is PRHDT and CDR2 is FYEKMQ (reference sequence). CDR3 nucleotide sequence: TGTGCCAGCAGCTCCCGGTTAAGCGGGGAGCTGTTTTTT. As protein: CASSSRLSGELFF.

The chain recombines TRBV11-3 with TRBJ2-7; 10 positions agree with TRBD2. The junction had 5 bases not matched to a gene; V was cut back by 6 bases and J by 3 bases. The CDR3 totals 14 residues. The germline gives CDR1 SGHNT, CDR2 YENEEA. The CDR3 spells CASSPGTSDYEQYF. In DNA, the CDR3 is TGTGCCAGCAGTCCCGGGACTAGCGACTACGAGCAGTACTTC.

This rearrangement joins TRBV2 to TRBJ2-6; D is unclear. The germline V and J ends were trimmed by 6 bases and 1 base, with 10 bases remaining between them. From germline, CDR1 is SNHLY and CDR2 FYNNEI. CDR3 size: 15 residues. The CDR3 loop is CASSTSESGANVLTF. CDR3 nucleotide sequence: TGTGCCAGCAGCACTTCAGAATCTGGGGCCAACGTCCTGACTTTC.

The chain recombines TRBV5-1 with TRBJ2-1; D possibly corresponds to TRBD2 (5 bases). Germline lookup yields CDR1 SGHRS and CDR2 YFSETQ. There are 12 residues in the CDR3. V lost 1 base to trimming and J lost 8 bases, with 7 bases between them. CDR3 in amino acids: CASSLLAHEQFF. The DNA of the CDR3 is TGCGCCAGCAGCTTGCTAGCACATGAGCAGTTCTTC.

The chain links TRBV5-6 to TRBJ1-1; tentative D call: TRBD1 (5 bases). The V end was cut by 4 bases, the J end by 8 bases, with 9 bases between. Looked up from germline, CDR1 is SGHDT and CDR2 is YYEEEE. This CDR3 region has 11 residues. CDR3 nucleotide sequence: TGTGCCAGCAGCATACCAGGGGAAGCTTTCTTT. It translates to CASSIPGEAFF.

The rearrangement joins TRBV6-1 to TRBJ2-7; D unclear. The CDR3 runs to 15 residues. V lost 7 bases to trimming and J lost 0 bases, with 16 bases between them. Per germline, CDR1 MNHNS and CDR2 SASEGT. Written as DNA, the CDR3 is TGTGCCAGCACCGCGACGCGCGAGAGCTCCTACGAGCAGTACTTC. It is translated as CASTATRESSYEQYF.

The chain uses TRBV5-1 and TRBJ1-1; 8 positions match TRBD1. Per germline, CDR1 SGHRS and CDR2 YFSETQ. V was pared by 4 bases and J by 6 bases, with 8 bases of the junction left unmatched. The CDR3 spans 14 residues. The CDR3 region is CASSPDTGGAEAFF. In DNA form, the CDR3 reads TGCGCCAGCAGCCCCGATACAGGGGGAGCTGAAGCTTTCTTT.

The chain links TRBV15 to TRBJ1-2; 10 positions match TRBD1. The CDR3 loop spans 14 amino acids. Germline CDR1 LNHNV, CDR2 YYDKDF (reference sequence). The J segment lost 5 bases and the V segment lost 6 bases, leaving 6 bases of the junction unmatched. The CDR3 here is CATRGTGAKYGYTF. The CDR3 DNA follows: TGTGCCACCAGGGGGACAGGGGCGAAATATGGCTACACCTTC.

V gene TRBV2 combines with J gene TRBJ2-2, with 7 bases matching TRBD1. J was trimmed by 3 bases and V by 7 bases; bases with no gene match: 2. Per the germline V gene, CDR1 is SNHLY and CDR2 is FYNNEI. CDR3 length: 13 residues. CDR3 nucleotide sequence: TGTGCCAGCACTACAGGGGACACCGGGGAGCTGTTTTTT. Amino acids: CASTTGDTGELFF. The complete variable domain, with remaining parts taken from reference TRBV2 and TRBJ2-2, reads EPEVTQTPSHQVTQMGQEVILRCVPISNHLYFYWYRQILGQKVEFLVSFYNNEISEKSEIFDDQFSVERPDGSNFTLKIRSTKLEDSAMYFCASTTGDTGELFFGEGSRLTVL.

J is TRBJ1-2 and V is TRBV19; 7 bases match TRBD1. V was pared by 3 bases and J by 4 bases, with 17 bases of the junction left unmatched. In germline, CDR1 is LNHDA, CDR2 SQIVND (reference sequence). The CDR3 length is 18 residues. The CDR3 nucleotides are TGTGCCAGTAGTATTTCCCGGACAGGCTTTACCGGGGGCTATGGCTACACCTTC. The encoded protein is CASSISRTGFTGGYGYTF.

The J gene is TRBJ1-1, the V gene TRBV6-5, with 7 bases lining up with TRBD1. This CDR3 has 14 amino acids. Germline lookup yields CDR1 MNHEY and CDR2 SVGAGI. V gave up 2 bases and J gave up 3 bases; unmatched junction bases: 3. The CDR3 loop reads CASSYKGADTEAFF. The CDR3, as DNA: TGTGCCAGCAGTTACAAGGGGGCGGACACTGAAGCTTTCTTT.

To note about this clone: Other DNA sequences within the sample encode an identical CDR3. The chain has TRBV6-5 and TRBJ1-3, with D unresolved. Between the trimmed V and J ends, which lost 0 bases and 0 bases, there was a span of 6 bases. Germline CDR1 is MNHEY and CDR2 is SVGAGI. This CDR3 region has 15 residues. This CDR3 is CASSYSGSSGNTIYF. Here the CDR3 DNA reads TGTGCCAGCAGTTACTCGGGCAGCTCTGGAAACACCATATATTTT.